Listed below are T cell receptor beta chains from one sample, sequenced in a study of beta chain features in type 1 diabetes. Repertoires were generated with immunoSEQ multiplex PCR, while TCRdb's copy carries only in-frame clones and drops some. The sample lists 150,000 to 200,000 clones, approximately 9.9% seen once, with over 2% in the top ten. The sequencing sample was made of central memory CD4+ T cells from blood. Receptor source: a woman aged 18 to 35 in good health. Both conserved end residues are part of each CDR3. The D gene is left open where the match is weak. Where a row states a size, it is once, few, many or the class of an expanded clone; other rows omit it.

d_call j_call v_call clone_size cdr3_aa cdr3_nt
. TRBJ1-5 TRBV19 . CASRRTDLGGNQPQHF TGTGCCAGTAGAAGGACAGACCTGGGGGGCAATCAGCCCCAGCATTTT
TRBD1 TRBJ1-5 TRBV4-1 . CASSLGTGAVYSNQPQHF TGCGCCAGCAGCCTCGGGACAGGGGCGGTCTATAGCAATCAGCCCCAGCATTTT
. TRBJ2-3 TRBV4-1 many CASSLPGTSTDTQYF TGCGCCAGCAGCCTCCCCGGGACTAGCACAGATACGCAGTATTTT
TRBD2 TRBJ2-1 TRBV7-3 few CASSLTAGVYNEQFF TGTGCCAGCAGCTTAACCGCGGGGGTTTACAATGAGCAGTTCTTC
TRBD2 TRBJ2-5 TRBV19 . CASSRTSGGETQYF TGTGCCAGTAGTAGAACTAGCGGGGGTGAGACCCAGTACTTC
. TRBJ2-7 TRBV27 . CASSFSVGPYEQYF TGTGCCAGCAGTTTCTCAGTGGGCCCCTACGAGCAGTACTTC
TRBD1 TRBJ1-5 TRBV6-1 . CASSRDRASNQPQHF TGTGCCAGCAGTCGGGACAGGGCTAGCAATCAGCCCCAGCATTTT
TRBD1 TRBJ2-2 TRBV12-5 . CASGLVQGVTNTGELFF TGTGCTAGTGGTTTGGTCCAGGGGGTAACGAACACCGGGGAGCTGTTTTTT
. TRBJ1-1 TRBV11-3 . CASSSDTEAFF TGTGCCAGCAGCTCGGACACTGAAGCTTTCTTT
TRBD2 TRBJ2-3 TRBV13 few CASSSRTSGGAGNTQYF TGTGCCAGCAGCTCGAGGACTAGCGGGGGGGCTGGGAATACGCAGTATTTT
TRBD1 TRBJ1-4 TRBV6-1 . CASSERGPSNEKLFF TGTGCCAGCAGTGAAAGGGGGCCAAGTAATGAAAAACTGTTTTTT
. TRBJ2-1 TRBV28 . CASSLPGLMPFF TGTGCCAGCAGTCTCCCGGGACTGATGCCGTTCTTC
. TRBJ2-3 TRBV11-2 . CASSSNRGGDTQYF TGTGCCAGCAGCTCAAATAGAGGGGGAGATACGCAGTATTTT
. TRBJ1-2 TRBV10-3 many CAISEMIQGADGYTF TGTGCCATCAGTGAGATGATACAGGGAGCCGATGGCTACACCTTC
TRBD2 TRBJ2-1 TRBV19 . CASHTSGSGNEQFF TGTGCCAGCCATACTAGCGGGAGTGGGAATGAGCAGTTCTTC
TRBD1 TRBJ1-2 TRBV7-3 . CASSSSWTGRIYGYTF TGTGCCAGCAGCAGCAGCTGGACAGGGCGTATTTATGGCTACACCTTC
TRBD1 TRBJ2-3 TRBV5-4 few CASSFGQGSDTQYF TGTGCCAGCAGCTTCGGACAGGGTTCAGATACGCAGTATTTT
. TRBJ1-1 TRBV18 . CASSSEMNTEAFF TGTGCCAGCTCATCCGAGATGAACACTGAAGCTTTCTTT